This T cell receptor (beta chain) came from a study of early T cells in non-severe SARS-CoV-2 infection. TCRdb analysed the 5' RACE reads with MiXCR anew, one entry per CDR3 protein. Among 39,000 or so distinct CDR3 sequences, around 5.4% were seen once, and the ten largest hold approximately 4%. There are many counts of this clonotype. The clonotype was recovered from an adult who was a healthcare worker with PCR-confirmed SARS-CoV-2 infection or an uninfected control (not recorded which). This specimen consisted of whole blood, obtained at baseline.

CDR3: CAISTPVTSGSTSYNEQFF. DNA for the CDR3: TGTGCCATCAGCACTCCCGTGACTAGCGGGAGTACATCCTACAATGAGCAGTTCTTC. The V gene is TRBV10-3, the J gene TRBJ2-1; 12 bases map to TRBD2. In germline, CDR1 is ENHRY, CDR2 SYGVKD. The CDR3 length is 19 residues. V trimming: 6 bases; J trimming: 1 base; junction bases outside the gene matches: 13.